This is a list of T cell receptor beta chains from one sample in a study of blood T cell repertoires in COVID-19. Produced via immunoSEQ multiplex PCR; TCRdb's table is partial and in-frame only. The table lists about 200,000 clones, over 75% of them singletons. The specimen sequenced was peripheral blood. These receptors were taken from an elderly man with acute or convalescent COVID-19. Each CDR3 is given with its conserved first and last residue. The D gene is left open where the match is weak. Some rows mark clone size as missing; the rest say once, few, many or name a class of expanded clone.

d_call | clone_size | j_call | v_call | cdr3_aa | cdr3_nt
TRBD1 | once | TRBJ2-7 | TRBV19 | CASSTRTGGSYEQYF | TGTGCCAGTAGCACTCGGACAGGGGGCTCCTACGAGCAGTACTTC
NA | NA | TRBJ1-6 | TRBV30 | CAWNRGAYNSPLHF | TGTGCCTGGAACCGCGGGGCGTATAATTCACCCCTCCACTTT
NA | once | TRBJ2-7 | TRBV4-1 | CASSQESQGRYEQYF | TGCGCCAGCAGCCAAGAGAGTCAGGGGCGCTACGAGCAGTACTTC
NA | NA | TRBJ1-1 | TRBV14 | CASSKWTGYNTEAFF | TGTGCCAGCAGCAAATGGACGGGATACAACACTGAAGCTTTCTTT
NA | NA | TRBJ2-5 | TRBV24-1 | CATTDVGETQYF | TGTGCCACCACAGATGTTGGAGAGACCCAGTACTTC
TRBD1 | NA | TRBJ1-4 | TRBV7-9 | CASSLAPQGAARLFF | TGTGCCAGCAGCTTAGCCCCCCAGGGGGCGGCAAGATTGTTTTTT
TRBD2 | NA | TRBJ2-2 | TRBV28 | CASSSSGSKTGELFF | TGTGCCAGCAGTTCCAGCGGGAGTAAGACCGGGGAGCTGTTTTTT
NA | NA | TRBJ2-2 | TRBV7-9 | CASSLRQANTGELFF | TGTGCCAGCAGCTTACGGCAGGCGAACACCGGGGAGCTGTTTTTT
NA | NA | TRBJ2-7 | TRBV28 | CASSVGHRYEQYF | TGTGCCAGCAGTGTGGGACATCGCTACGAGCAGTACTTC
NA | NA | TRBJ1-1 | TRBV6-5 | CASRPFGGDTEAFF | TGTGCCAGCAGGCCTTTCGGGGGAGACACTGAAGCTTTCTTT